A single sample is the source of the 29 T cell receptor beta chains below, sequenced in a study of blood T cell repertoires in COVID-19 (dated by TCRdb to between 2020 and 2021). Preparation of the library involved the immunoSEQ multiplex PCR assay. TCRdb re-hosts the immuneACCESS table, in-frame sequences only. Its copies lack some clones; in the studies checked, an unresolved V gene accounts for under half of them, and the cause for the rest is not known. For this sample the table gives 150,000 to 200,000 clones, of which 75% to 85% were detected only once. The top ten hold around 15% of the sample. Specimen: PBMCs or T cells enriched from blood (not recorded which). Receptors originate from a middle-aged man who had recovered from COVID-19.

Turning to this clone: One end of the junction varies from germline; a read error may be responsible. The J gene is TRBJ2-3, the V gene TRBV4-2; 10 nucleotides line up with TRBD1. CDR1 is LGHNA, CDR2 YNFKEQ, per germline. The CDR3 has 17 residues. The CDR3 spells CASGQHPDRGTTDTQYF. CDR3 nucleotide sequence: TGTGCCAGCGGCCAACACCCGGACAGGGGGACCACAGATACGCAGTATTTT.

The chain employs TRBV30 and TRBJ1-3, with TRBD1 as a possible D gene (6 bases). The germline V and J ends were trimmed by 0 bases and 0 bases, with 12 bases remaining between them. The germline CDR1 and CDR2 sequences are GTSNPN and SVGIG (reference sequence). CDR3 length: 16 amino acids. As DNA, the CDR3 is TGTGCCTGGAGTGTACCCGGGACACCCTCTGGAAACACCATATATTTT. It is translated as CAWSVPGTPSGNTIYF.

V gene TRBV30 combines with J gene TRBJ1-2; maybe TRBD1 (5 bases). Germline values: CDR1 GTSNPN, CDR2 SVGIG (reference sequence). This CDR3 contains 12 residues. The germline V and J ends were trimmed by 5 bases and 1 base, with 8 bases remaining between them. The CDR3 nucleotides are TGTGCCTGGGCAGGGTTTAACTATGGCTACACCTTC. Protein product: CAWAGFNYGYTF.

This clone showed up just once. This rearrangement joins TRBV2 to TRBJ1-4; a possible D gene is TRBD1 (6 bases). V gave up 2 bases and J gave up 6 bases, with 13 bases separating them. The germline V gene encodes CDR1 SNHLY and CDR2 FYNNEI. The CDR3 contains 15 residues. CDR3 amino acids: CASSESRGAYEKLFF. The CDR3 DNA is TGTGCCAGCAGTGAATCCCGGGGGGCTTATGAAAAACTGTTTTTT.

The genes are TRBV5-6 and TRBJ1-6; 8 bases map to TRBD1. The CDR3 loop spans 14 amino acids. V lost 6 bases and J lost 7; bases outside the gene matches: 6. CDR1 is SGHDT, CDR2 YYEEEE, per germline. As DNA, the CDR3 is TGTGCCAGCAACGCAGGGGGCGGGAATTCACCCCTCCACTTT. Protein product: CASNAGGGNSPLHF.

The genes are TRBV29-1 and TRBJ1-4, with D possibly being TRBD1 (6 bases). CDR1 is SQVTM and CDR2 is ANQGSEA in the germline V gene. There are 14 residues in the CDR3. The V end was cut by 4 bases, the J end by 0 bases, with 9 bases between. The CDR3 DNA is TGCAGCGTTGTCGAGGGGGCAACTAATGAAAAACTGTTTTTT. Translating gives CSVVEGATNEKLFF.

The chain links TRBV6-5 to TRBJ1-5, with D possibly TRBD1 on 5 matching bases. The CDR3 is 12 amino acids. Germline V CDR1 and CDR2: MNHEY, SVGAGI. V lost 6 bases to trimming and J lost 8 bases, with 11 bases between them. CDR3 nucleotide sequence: TGTGCCAGCAGGACGGTAGGGGAGCCCCAGCATTTT. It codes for CASRTVGEPQHF.

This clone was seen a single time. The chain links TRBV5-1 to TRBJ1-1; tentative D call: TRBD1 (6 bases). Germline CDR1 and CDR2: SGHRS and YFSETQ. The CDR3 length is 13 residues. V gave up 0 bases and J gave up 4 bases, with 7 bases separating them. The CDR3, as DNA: TGCGCCAGCAGCTTGGGACAGGTCACTGAAGCTTTCTTT. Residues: CASSLGQVTEAFF.

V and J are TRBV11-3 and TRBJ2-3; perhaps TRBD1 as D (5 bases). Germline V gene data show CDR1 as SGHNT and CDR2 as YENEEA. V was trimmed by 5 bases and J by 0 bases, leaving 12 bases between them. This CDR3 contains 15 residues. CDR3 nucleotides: TGTGCCAGCAGCCCCCTAGGGGTTAGCACAGATACGCAGTATTTT. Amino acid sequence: CASSPLGVSTDTQYF.

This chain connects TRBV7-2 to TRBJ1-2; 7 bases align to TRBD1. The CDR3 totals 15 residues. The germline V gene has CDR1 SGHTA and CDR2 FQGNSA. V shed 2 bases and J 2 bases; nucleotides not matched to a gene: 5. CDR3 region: CASSLSAGGNYGYTF. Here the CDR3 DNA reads TGTGCCAGCAGCTTAAGTGCAGGGGGGAACTATGGCTACACCTTC.

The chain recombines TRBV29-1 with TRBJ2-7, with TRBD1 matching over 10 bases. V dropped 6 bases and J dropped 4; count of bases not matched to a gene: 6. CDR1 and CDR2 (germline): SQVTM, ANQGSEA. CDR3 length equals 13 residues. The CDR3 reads CSVGGDRGYEQYF. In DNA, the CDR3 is TGCAGCGTGGGCGGGGACAGGGGTTACGAGCAGTACTTC.

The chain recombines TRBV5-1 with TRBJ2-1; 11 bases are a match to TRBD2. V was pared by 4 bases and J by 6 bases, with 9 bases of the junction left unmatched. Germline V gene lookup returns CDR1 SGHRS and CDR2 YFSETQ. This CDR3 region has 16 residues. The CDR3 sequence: CASSPLLAGGFNEQFF. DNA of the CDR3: TGCGCCAGCAGCCCCCTGCTAGCGGGGGGATTCAATGAGCAGTTCTTC.

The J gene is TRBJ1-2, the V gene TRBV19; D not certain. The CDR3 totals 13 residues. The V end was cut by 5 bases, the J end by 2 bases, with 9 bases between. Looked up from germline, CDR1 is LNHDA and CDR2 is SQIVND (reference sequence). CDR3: CASSPGWNYGYTF. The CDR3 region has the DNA TGTGCCAGTAGTCCCGGGTGGAACTATGGCTACACCTTC.

In DNA, the CDR3 is TGTGCCAGCATCTCAGGGGGGTCCTACGAGCAGTACTTC. Translation gives CASISGGSYEQYF. The chain is built from TRBV6-5 and TRBJ2-7; a weak D match, TRBD1 (7 bases). This CDR3 region has 13 residues. Germline-derived CDR1 and CDR2 are MNHEY and SVGAGI. Trimming cost V 7 bases and J 1 base, with 11 bases left between them.

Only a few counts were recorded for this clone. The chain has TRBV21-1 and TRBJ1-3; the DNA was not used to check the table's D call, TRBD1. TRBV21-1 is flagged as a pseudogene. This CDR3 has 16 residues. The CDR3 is CASSICPGYSGNTIYF. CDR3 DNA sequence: TGTGCCAGCAGCATCTGTCCAGGCTACTCTGGAAACACCATATATTTT.

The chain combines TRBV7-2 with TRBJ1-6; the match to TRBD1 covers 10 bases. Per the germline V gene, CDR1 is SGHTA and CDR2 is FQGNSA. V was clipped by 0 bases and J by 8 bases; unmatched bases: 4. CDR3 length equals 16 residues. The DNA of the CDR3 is TGTGCCAGCAGCTTAGCTCGGGACAGGGGATATTCACCCCTCCACTTT. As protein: CASSLARDRGYSPLHF.

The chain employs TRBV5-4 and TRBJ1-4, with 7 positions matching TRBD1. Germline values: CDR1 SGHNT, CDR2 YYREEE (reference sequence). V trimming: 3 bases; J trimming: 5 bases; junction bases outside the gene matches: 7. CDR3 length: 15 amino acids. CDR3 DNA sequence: TGTGCCAGCAGCTCTCAGACAGGGCCGAATGAAAAACTGTTTTTT. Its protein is CASSSQTGPNEKLFF.

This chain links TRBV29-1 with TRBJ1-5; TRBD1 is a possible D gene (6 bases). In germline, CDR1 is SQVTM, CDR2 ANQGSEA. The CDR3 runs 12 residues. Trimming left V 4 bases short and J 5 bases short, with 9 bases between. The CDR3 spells CSVGQVDQPQHF. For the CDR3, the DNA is TGCAGCGTTGGACAGGTTGATCAGCCCCAGCATTTT.

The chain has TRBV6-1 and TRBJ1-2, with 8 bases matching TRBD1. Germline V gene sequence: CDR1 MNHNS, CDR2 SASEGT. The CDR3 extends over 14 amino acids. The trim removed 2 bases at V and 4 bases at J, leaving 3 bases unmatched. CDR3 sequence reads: CASSESGQGYGYTF. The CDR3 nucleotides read TGTGCCAGCAGTGAATCCGGACAGGGCTATGGCTACACCTTC.

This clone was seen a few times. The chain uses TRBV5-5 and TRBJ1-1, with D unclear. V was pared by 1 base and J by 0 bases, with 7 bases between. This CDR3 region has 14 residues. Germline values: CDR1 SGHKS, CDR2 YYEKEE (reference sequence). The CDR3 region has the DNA TGTGCCAGCAGCTTGTGGCAGGTGAACACTGAAGCTTTCTTT. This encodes CASSLWQVNTEAFF. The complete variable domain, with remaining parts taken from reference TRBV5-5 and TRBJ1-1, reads DAGVTQSPTHLIKTRGQQVTLRCSPISGHKSVSWYQQVLGQGPQFIFQYYEKEERGRGNFPDRFSARQFPNYSSELNVNALLLGDSALYLCASSLWQVNTEAFFGQGTRLTVV.

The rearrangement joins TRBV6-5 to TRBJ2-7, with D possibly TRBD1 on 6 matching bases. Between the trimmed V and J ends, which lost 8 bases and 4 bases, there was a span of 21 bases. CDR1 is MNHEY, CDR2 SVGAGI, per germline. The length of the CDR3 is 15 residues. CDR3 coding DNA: TGTGCCAGCCGGCTTAGGGGAACAGGGAAGTACGAGCAGTACTTC. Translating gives CASRLRGTGKYEQYF.

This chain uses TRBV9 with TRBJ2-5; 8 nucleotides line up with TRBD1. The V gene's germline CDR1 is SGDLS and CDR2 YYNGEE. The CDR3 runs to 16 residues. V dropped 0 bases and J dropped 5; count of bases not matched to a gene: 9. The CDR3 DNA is TGTGCCAGCAGCGTAGGAGGGACAGGAGGTTGGGAGACCCAGTACTTC. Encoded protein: CASSVGGTGGWETQYF. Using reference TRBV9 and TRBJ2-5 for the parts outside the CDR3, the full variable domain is DSGVTQTPKHLITATGQRVTLRCSPRSGDLSVYWYQQSLDQGLQFLIQYYNGEERAKGNILERFSAQQFPDLHSELNLSSLELGDSALYFCASSVGGTGGWETQYFGPGTRLLVL.

CDR3 DNA sequence: TGTGCCAGCAGTGATGCGGGGGCCTTGAACACCGGGGAGCTGTTTTTT. This codes for CASSDAGALNTGELFF. The chain carries TRBV6-1 and TRBJ2-2; D possibly corresponds to TRBD2 (7 bases). Per the germline V gene, CDR1 is MNHNS and CDR2 is SASEGT. Between the trimmed V and J ends, which lost 3 bases and 1 base, there was a span of 12 bases. The CDR3 contains 16 residues.

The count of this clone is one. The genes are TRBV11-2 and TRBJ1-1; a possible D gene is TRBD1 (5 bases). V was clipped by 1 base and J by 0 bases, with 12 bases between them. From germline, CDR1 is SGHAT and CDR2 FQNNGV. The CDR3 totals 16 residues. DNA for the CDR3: TGTGCCAGCAGCTTAGGTGTAGGGGTCCTGAACACTGAAGCTTTCTTT. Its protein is CASSLGVGVLNTEAFF.

CDR3 protein: CASSSSGQGYRNTIYF. The CDR3 DNA follows: TGTGCCAGCAGTTCCTCTGGACAGGGATATAGAAACACCATATATTTT. This sequence joins TRBV6-5 and TRBJ1-3; 8 bases are a match to TRBD1. Germline-derived CDR1 and CDR2 are MNHEY and SVGAGI. The V and J ends lost 4 bases and 5 bases, in that order; junction bases with no gene match: 10. CDR3 size: 16 residues.

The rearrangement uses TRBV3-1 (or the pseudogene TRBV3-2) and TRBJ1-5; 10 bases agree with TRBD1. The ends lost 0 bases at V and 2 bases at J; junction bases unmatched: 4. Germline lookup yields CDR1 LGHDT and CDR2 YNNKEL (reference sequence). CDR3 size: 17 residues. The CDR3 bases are TGTGCCAGCAGCCAAGATCAAGGGACAGGGGGCAATCAGCCCCAGCATTTT. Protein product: CASSQDQGTGGNQPQHF.

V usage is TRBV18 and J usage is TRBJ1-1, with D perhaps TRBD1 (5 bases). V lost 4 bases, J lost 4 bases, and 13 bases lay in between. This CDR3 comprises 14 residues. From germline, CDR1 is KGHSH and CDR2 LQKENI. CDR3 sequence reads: CASSRGGAGTEAFF. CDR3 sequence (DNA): TGTGCCAGCTCACGGGGAGGGGCGGGCACTGAAGCTTTCTTT.

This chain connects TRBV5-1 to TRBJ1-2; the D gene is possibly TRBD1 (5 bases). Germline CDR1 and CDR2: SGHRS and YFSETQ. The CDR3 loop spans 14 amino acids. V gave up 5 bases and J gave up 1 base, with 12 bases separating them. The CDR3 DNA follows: TGCGCCAGCAGAAGGGGCCTCGATAACTATGGCTACACCTTC. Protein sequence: CASRRGLDNYGYTF.

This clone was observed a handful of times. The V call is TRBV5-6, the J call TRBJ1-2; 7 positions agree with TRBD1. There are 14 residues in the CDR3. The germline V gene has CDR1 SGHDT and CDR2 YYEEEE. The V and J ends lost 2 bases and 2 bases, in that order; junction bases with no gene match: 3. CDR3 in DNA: TGTGCCAGCAGCTTCTTACAGGGGAACTATGGCTACACCTTC. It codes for CASSFLQGNYGYTF.